Below are 19 T cell receptor beta chains sequenced from a single sample in a study of blood T cell repertoires in COVID-19 (dated by TCRdb to about 2020). Libraries were prepared through the immunoSEQ multiplex PCR assay. TCRdb mirrors the immuneACCESS table, restricted to in-frame sequences. Some clones are absent from its copies; in checked studies, under half trace to an unresolved V gene, and the reason for the others is unknown. Counted in this sample were more than 300,000 clones; more than 85% of them appeared once. Together, the top ten hold about 0.83% of the sample. Material: PBMCs or T cells enriched from blood (not recorded which). Every receptor here comes from a woman aged 40 to 50 who had been exposed to COVID-19.

The J gene is TRBJ1-2, the V gene TRBV27; 8 bases agree with TRBD1. This CDR3 is built from 14 residues. Looked up from germline, CDR1 is MNHEY and CDR2 is SMNVEV (reference sequence). V shed 7 bases, J shed 4 bases, and the junction held 8 bases outside the gene matches. As DNA, the CDR3 is TGTGCCAGCACAACCGGGACAGGACTCTATGGCTACACCTTC. Its translation is CASTTGTGLYGYTF.

V is TRBV14 and J is TRBJ1-4; D not resolved. Trimming left V 0 bases short and J 7 bases short, with 15 bases between. The V gene's germline CDR1 is SGHDN and CDR2 FVKESK. This CDR3 spans 16 amino acids. CDR3 loop: CASSQDPFGGIEKLFF. CDR3 bases: TGTGCCAGCAGCCAAGATCCCTTTGGCGGGATTGAAAAACTGTTTTTT. Based on the CDR3 plus reference TRBV14 and TRBJ1-4, the full variable domain is EAGVTQFPSHSVIEKGQTVTLRCDPISGHDNLYWYRRVMGKEIKFLLHFVKESKQDESGMPNNRFLAERTGGTYSTLKVQPAELEDSGVYFCASSQDPFGGIEKLFFGSGTQLSVL.

V usage is TRBV3-1 (or the pseudogene TRBV3-2) and J usage is TRBJ1-4; possible D gene TRBD1, 5 bases. V was trimmed by 0 bases and J by 5 bases, leaving 7 bases between them. The CDR3 consists of 14 residues. Germline CDR1 reads LGHDT; CDR2 reads YNNKEL (reference sequence). CDR3 residues: CASSQDRGNEKLFF. For the CDR3, the DNA is TGTGCCAGCAGCCAAGATAGGGGAAATGAAAAACTGTTTTTT.

The V gene is TRBV14, the J gene TRBJ1-1; 8 bases fit TRBD1. Germline CDR1 reads SGHDN; CDR2 reads FVKESK. The CDR3 covers 15 residues. The V segment lost 2 bases and the J segment 1 base; nucleotides outside the gene matches: 3. The CDR3 reads CASSQRGTGNTEAFF. In DNA, the CDR3 is TGTGCCAGCAGCCAAAGAGGGACAGGGAACACTGAAGCTTTCTTT. The full variable domain, its missing parts supplied by reference TRBV14 and TRBJ1-1, is EAGVTQFPSHSVIEKGQTVTLRCDPISGHDNLYWYRRVMGKEIKFLLHFVKESKQDESGMPNNRFLAERTGGTYSTLKVQPAELEDSGVYFCASSQRGTGNTEAFFGQGTRLTVV.

The rearrangement uses TRBV6-5 and TRBJ1-2; 7 bases align to TRBD1. CDR3 size: 13 residues. The J segment lost 6 bases and the V segment lost 7 bases, leaving 8 bases of the junction unmatched. Germline loops: CDR1 MNHEY, CDR2 SVGAGI. Here the CDR3 reads CASKQTTGNGYTF. CDR3 sequence (DNA): TGTGCCAGCAAACAGACGACAGGGAATGGCTACACCTTC.

The chain couples TRBV6-1 to TRBJ1-5; D perhaps matches TRBD1 (5 bases). This CDR3 spans 18 amino acids. V lost 2 bases and J 0 bases, leaving 17 bases between the germline ends. Germline V lookup: CDR1 MNHNS, CDR2 SASEGT. The CDR3 sequence: CASSEIAGPFNSNQPQHF. The CDR3 DNA follows: TGTGCCAGCAGTGAAATAGCAGGGCCCTTCAATAGCAATCAGCCCCAGCATTTT.

The gene calls are TRBV27 and TRBJ2-7; D is perhaps TRBD2 (5 bases). Germline V gives CDR1 MNHEY, CDR2 SMNVEV (reference sequence). The V and J ends lost 6 bases and 2 bases respectively, with 11 bases between them. The length of the CDR3 is 13 residues. CDR3 sequence reads: CASSRPGTYEQYF. Here the CDR3 DNA reads TGTGCCAGCAGCCGGCCGGGAACCTACGAGCAGTACTTC.

The chain employs TRBV30 and TRBJ2-3; the D is unclear. The CDR3 has 10 amino acids. V was clipped by 4 bases and J by 5 bases, with 4 bases between them. Germline assignment: CDR1 GTSNPN and CDR2 SVGIG (reference sequence). The CDR3 region is CAWNRDTQYF. CDR3 bases: TGTGCCTGGAATCGAGATACGCAGTATTTT.

The table lists this clone with a few counts. The chain carries TRBV4-1 and TRBJ1-5, with no clear D. Germline CDR1 reads MGHRA; CDR2 reads YSYEKL. The V end lost 1 base, the J end lost 9 bases, and 13 bases lay between the germline ends. The CDR3 runs 14 residues. CDR3 amino acids: CASSQGGVVGPQHF. In DNA form, the CDR3 reads TGCGCCAGCAGCCAAGGCGGGGTAGTAGGGCCCCAGCATTTT.

This clone was observed once. The genes are TRBV11-2 and TRBJ2-1; TRBD2 is a possible D gene (5 bases). V dropped 6 bases and J dropped 0 bases, with 24 bases sitting between them. CDR3 size: 19 residues. Germline CDR1 reads SGHAT; CDR2 reads FQNNGV. The CDR3 spells CASRRMASGSEGSYNEQFF. The CDR3, as DNA: TGTGCCAGCAGACGTATGGCATCCGGGTCAGAGGGCTCCTACAATGAGCAGTTCTTC. Full variable domain (rest looked up from reference TRBV11-2 and TRBJ2-1): EAGVAQSPRYKIIEKRQSVAFWCNPISGHATLYWYQQILGQGPKLLIQFQNNGVVDDSQLPKDRFSAERLKGVDSTLKIQPAKLEDSAVYLCASRRMASGSEGSYNEQFFGPGTRLTVL.

The chain carries TRBV14 and TRBJ2-7; D possibly corresponds to TRBD2 (6 bases). CDR3 size: 15 residues. Germline CDR1 reads SGHDN; CDR2 reads FVKESK. V was pared by 4 bases and J by 2 bases, with 15 bases between. CDR3 in amino acids: CASSLWGVGPYEQYF. DNA of the CDR3: TGTGCCAGCAGCCTCTGGGGGGTGGGCCCCTACGAGCAGTACTTC.

The rearrangement uses TRBV28 and TRBJ2-1; D is perhaps TRBD1 (6 bases). CDR3 length equals 16 residues. Germline V gene data show CDR1 as MDHEN and CDR2 as SYDVKM. V lost 6 bases to trimming and J lost 4 bases, with 19 bases between them. As DNA, the CDR3 is TGTGCCAGCAGACCGACAGGTAAAGGGGTGTACAATGAGCAGTTCTTC. Its translation is CASRPTGKGVYNEQFF. Full variable domain (rest looked up from reference TRBV28 and TRBJ2-1): DVKVTQSSRYLVKRTGEKVFLECVQDMDHENMFWYRQDPGLGLRLIYFSYDVKMKEKGDIPEGYSVSREKKERFSLILESASTNQTSMYLCASRPTGKGVYNEQFFGPGTRLTVL.

The J gene is TRBJ1-2, the V gene TRBV5-6; a weak D match, TRBD1 (5 bases). The CDR3 consists of 12 residues. Germline loops: CDR1 SGHDT, CDR2 YYEEEE. Trimming took 7 bases from V and 7 from J, leaving 14 bases between them. The DNA for the CDR3 is TGTGCCAGCGGGGCCCGGCGTCGTGGCTACACCTTC. It yields the protein CASGARRRGYTF.

V usage is TRBV15 and J usage is TRBJ2-3; TRBD2 might be the D (5 bases). The ends were cut back, 1 base at V and 6 bases at J, with 14 bases in the middle. The CDR3 is 15 residues long. Germline loops: CDR1 LNHNV, CDR2 YYDKDF (reference sequence). Here the CDR3 reads CATSRVLPPGDTQYF. As DNA, the CDR3 is TGTGCCACCAGCAGAGTTTTACCCCCGGGGGATACGCAGTATTTT.

The J gene is TRBJ1-3, the V gene TRBV12-3 or TRBV12-4, with D hard to call. The CDR3 has 10 residues. Between the trimmed V and J ends, which lost 4 bases and 12 bases, there was a span of 7 bases. The CDR3 region has the DNA TGTGCCAGCAGTTCCGGTCGCATATATTTT. Encoded protein: CASSSGRIYF.

V is TRBV10-2 and J is TRBJ2-7, with a tentative D call TRBD1 (5 bases). V lost 2 bases, J lost 0 bases, and 5 bases lay in between. The CDR3 consists of 13 residues. The germline V gene encodes CDR1 WSHSY and CDR2 SAAADI. The CDR3 nucleotides read TGCGCCAGCAGTGAGGGGGCCTCCTACGAGCAGTACTTC. This encodes CASSEGASYEQYF.

Details on this clone: Other DNA variants within this sample encode the same CDR3. The chain recombines TRBV7-3 with TRBJ2-2; unclear D gene. The CDR3 is 12 amino acids. Germline V lookup: CDR1 SGHTA, CDR2 FQGTGA. V lost 5 bases and J lost 4, with 5 bases in between. CDR3 protein: CASSPSTGELFF. The CDR3 nucleotides are TGTGCCAGCAGCCCCAGCACCGGGGAGCTGTTTTTT.

The chain uses TRBV30 and TRBJ1-5, with D hard to call. The CDR3 totals 14 residues. The V gene lost 1 base and the J gene lost 4 bases, with 11 bases spanning the gap. In germline, CDR1 is GTSNPN, CDR2 SVGIG (reference sequence). CDR3 residues: CAWSAGKGNQPQHF. CDR3 coding DNA: TGTGCCTGGAGTGCCGGGAAAGGAAATCAGCCCCAGCATTTT.

Points on this clone: The same CDR3 arises from other DNA sequences in this sample as well. This chain connects TRBV9 to TRBJ1-3, with D tentatively TRBD1 (5 bases). V was shortened by 0 bases and J by 1 base, with 8 bases between the two germline ends. The germline gives CDR1 SGDLS, CDR2 YYNGEE. The CDR3 is 15 amino acids. In nucleotides, the CDR3 is TGTGCCAGCAGCGTAGAGCAGGGTTCTGGAAACACCATATATTTT. Protein product: CASSVEQGSGNTIYF.